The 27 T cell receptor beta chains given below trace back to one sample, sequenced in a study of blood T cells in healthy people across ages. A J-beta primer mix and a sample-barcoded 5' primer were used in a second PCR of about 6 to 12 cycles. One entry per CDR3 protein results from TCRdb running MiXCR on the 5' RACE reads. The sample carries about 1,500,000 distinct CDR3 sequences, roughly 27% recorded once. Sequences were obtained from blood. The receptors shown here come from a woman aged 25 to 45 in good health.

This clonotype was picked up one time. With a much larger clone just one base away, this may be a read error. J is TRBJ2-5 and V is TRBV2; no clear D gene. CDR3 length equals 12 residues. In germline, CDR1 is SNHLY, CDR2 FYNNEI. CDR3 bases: TGTGCCAGCGCTGTAGGGAAAGAGTCCCAGTACTTC. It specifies CASAVGKESQYF.

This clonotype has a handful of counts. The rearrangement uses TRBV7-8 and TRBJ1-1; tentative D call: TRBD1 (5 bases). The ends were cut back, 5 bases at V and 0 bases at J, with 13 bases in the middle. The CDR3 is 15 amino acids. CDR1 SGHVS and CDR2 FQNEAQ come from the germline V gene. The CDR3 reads CASSPHRTMNTEAFF. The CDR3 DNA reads TGTGCCAGCAGCCCGCACAGGACAATGAACACTGAAGCTTTCTTT.

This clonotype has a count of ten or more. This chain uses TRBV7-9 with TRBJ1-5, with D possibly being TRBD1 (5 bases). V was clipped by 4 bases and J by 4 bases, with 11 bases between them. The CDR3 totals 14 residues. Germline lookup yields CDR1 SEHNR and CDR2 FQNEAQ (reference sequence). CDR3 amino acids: CASSSGSGNQPQHF. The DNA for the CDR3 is TGTGCCAGCAGCTCAGGGTCTGGGAATCAGCCCCAGCATTTT.

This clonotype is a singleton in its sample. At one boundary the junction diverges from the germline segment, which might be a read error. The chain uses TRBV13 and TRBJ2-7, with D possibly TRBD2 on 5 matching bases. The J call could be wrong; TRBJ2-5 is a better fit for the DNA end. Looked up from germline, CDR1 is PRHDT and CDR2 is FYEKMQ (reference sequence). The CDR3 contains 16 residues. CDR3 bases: TGTGTCAGCAGTCCTCCCGGGGTAGGTGCGGAGGAGACCCAGTACTTC. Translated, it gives CVSSPPGVGAEETQYF.

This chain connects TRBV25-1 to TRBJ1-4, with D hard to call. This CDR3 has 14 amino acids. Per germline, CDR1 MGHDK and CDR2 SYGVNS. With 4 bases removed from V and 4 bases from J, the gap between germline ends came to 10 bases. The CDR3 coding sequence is TGTGCCAGCAGTGGGCGAATCGTTAATGAAAAACTGTTTTTT. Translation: CASSGRIVNEKLFF.

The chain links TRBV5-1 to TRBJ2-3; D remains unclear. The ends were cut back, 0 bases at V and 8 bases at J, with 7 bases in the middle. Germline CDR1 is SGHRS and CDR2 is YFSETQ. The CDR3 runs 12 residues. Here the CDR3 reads CASSLEPVTQYF. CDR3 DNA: TGCGCCAGCAGCTTGGAGCCAGTTACGCAGTATTTT.

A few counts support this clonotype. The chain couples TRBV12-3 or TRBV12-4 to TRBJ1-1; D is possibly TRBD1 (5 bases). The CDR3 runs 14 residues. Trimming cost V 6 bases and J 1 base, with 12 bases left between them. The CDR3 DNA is TGTGCCAGCAGCCGGGCCAGGGAGAACACTGAAGCTTTCTTT. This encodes CASSRARENTEAFF.

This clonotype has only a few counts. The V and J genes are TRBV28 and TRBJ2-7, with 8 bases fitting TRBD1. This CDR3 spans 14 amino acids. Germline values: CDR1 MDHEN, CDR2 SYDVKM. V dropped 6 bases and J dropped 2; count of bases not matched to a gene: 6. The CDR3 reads CASRTRDRTYEQYF. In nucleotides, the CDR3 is TGTGCCAGCAGAACCCGGGACAGGACCTACGAGCAGTACTTC.

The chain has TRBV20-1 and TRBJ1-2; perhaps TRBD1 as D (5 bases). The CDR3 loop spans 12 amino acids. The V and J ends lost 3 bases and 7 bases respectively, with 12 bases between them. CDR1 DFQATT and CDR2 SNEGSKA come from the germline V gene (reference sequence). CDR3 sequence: CSASRGTGGYTF. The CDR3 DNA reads TGCAGTGCTAGTCGAGGGACGGGTGGCTACACCTTC.

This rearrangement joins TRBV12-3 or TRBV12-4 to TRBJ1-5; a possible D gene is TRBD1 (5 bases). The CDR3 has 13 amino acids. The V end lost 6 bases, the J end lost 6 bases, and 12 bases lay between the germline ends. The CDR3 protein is CASRVRETQPQHF. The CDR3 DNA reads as TGTGCCAGCAGAGTCAGGGAAACTCAGCCCCAGCATTTT.

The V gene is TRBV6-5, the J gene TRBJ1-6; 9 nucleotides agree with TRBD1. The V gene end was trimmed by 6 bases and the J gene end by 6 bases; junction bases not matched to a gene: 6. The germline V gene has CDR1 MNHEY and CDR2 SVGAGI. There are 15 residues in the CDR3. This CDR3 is CASRGETGGNSPLHF. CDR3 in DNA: TGTGCCAGCAGGGGAGAGACAGGGGGTAATTCACCCCTCCACTTT.

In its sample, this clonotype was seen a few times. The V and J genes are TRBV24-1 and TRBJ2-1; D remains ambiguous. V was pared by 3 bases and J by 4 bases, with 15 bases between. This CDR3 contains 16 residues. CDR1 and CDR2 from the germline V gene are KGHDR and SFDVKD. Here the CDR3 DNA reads TGTGCCACCAGTGATGACGGACGTTTATTTTACAATGAGCAGTTCTTC. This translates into CATSDDGRLFYNEQFF.

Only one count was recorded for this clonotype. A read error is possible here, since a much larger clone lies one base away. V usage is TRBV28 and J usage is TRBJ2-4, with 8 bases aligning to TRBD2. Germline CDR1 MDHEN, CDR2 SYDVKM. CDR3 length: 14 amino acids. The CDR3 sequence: CASSLVAGHYEQDF. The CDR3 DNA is TGTGCCAGCAGTTTGGTAGCGGGGCACTACGAGCAGGACTTC.

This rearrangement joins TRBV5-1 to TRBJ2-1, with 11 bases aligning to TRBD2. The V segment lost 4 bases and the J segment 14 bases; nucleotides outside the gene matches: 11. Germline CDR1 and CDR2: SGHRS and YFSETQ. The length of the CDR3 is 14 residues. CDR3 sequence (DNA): TGCGCCAGCAGCATGCAACTAGCGGGAGCCCCCAAGTTCTTC. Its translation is CASSMQLAGAPKFF.

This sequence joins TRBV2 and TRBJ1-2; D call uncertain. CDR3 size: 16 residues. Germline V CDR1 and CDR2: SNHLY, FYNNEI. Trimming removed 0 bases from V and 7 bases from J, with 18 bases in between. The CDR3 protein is CASSEALTPRDGGYTF. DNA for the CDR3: TGTGCCAGCAGTGAAGCGCTTACCCCCCGCGACGGTGGCTACACCTTC.

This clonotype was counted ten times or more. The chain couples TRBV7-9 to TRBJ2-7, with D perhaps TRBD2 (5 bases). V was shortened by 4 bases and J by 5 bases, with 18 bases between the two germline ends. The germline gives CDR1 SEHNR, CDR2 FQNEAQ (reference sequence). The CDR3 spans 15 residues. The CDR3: CASSSHYGRTDEQYF. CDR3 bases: TGTGCCAGCAGCTCCCACTATGGACGGACTGACGAGCAGTACTTC.

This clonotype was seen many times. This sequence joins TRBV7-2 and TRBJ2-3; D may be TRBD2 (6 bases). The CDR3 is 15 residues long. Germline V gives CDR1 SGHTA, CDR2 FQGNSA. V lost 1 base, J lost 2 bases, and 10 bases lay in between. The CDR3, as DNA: TGTGCCAGCAGCTTAGGCGCGGGGACCACAGATACGCAGTATTTT. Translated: CASSLGAGTTDTQYF.

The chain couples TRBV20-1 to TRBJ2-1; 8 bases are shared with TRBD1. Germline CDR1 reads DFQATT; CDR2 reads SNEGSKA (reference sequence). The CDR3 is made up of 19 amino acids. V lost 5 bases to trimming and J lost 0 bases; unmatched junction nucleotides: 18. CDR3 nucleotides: TGCAGTGCTTCCGCTTTACGGCTGACAGGGGCCGCCTCCTACAATGAGCAGTTCTTC. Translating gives CSASALRLTGAASYNEQFF.

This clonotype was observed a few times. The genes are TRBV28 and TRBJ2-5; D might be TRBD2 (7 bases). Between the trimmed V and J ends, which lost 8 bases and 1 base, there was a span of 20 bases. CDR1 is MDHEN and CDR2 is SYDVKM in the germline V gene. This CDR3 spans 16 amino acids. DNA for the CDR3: TGTGCCAGCCACAGGGAGGCGGGGGACTTCCAAGAGACCCAGTACTTC. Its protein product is CASHREAGDFQETQYF.

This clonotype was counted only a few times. CDR3 DNA: TGCGCCAGCACTGATTTCCGGGACAGGGAACGGGACTCCTATAATTCACCCCTCCACTTT. This codes for CASTDFRDRERDSYNSPLHF. The chain couples TRBV10-1 to TRBJ1-6; 9 positions match TRBD1. The CDR3 consists of 20 residues. V was pared by 7 bases and J by 0 bases, with 16 bases of the junction left unmatched. The germline gives CDR1 WNHNN, CDR2 SYGVQD (reference sequence).

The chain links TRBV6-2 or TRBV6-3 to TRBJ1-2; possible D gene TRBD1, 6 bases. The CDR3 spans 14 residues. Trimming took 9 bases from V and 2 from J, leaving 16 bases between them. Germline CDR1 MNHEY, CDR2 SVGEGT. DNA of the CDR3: TGTGCCAGTGCTGGACAGAGGGGCAACTATGGCTACACCTTC. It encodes CASAGQRGNYGYTF.

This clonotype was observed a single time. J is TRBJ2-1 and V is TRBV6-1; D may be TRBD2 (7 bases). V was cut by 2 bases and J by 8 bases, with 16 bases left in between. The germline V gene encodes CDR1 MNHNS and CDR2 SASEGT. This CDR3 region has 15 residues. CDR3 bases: TGTGCCAGCAGTGAATCTGTGGGGGGGCGGGATGAGCAGTTCTTC. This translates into CASSESVGGRDEQFF.

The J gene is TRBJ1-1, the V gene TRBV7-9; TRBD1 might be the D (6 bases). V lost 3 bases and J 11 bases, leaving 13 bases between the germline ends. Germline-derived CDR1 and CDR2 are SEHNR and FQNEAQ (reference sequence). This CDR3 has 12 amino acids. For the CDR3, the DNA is TGTGCCAGCAGCTTGTCAGGGGATTGGGCTTTCTTT. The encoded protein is CASSLSGDWAFF. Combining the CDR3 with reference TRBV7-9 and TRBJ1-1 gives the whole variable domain DTGVSQNPRHKITKRGQNVTFRCDPISEHNRLYWYRQTLGQGPEFLTYFQNEAQLEKSRLLSDRFSAERPKGSFSTLEIQRTEQGDSAMYLCASSLSGDWAFFGQGTRLTVV.

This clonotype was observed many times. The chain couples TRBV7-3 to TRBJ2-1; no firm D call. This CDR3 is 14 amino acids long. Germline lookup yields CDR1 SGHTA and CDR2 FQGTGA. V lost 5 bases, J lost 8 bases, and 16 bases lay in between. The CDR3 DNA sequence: TGTGCCAGCAGCCCGGGCCTGCATTTGGATGAGCAGTTCTTC. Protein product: CASSPGLHLDEQFF.

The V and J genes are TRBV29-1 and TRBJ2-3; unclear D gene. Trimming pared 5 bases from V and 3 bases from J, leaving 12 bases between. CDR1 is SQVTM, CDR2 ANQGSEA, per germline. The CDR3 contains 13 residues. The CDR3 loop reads CSVSPKSTDTQYF. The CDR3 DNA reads TGCAGCGTTAGCCCGAAAAGTACAGATACGCAGTATTTT.

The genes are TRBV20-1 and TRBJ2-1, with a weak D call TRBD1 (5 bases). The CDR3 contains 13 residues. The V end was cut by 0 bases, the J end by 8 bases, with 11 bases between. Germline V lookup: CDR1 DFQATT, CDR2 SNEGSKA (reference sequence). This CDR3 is CSARDPPRDEQFF. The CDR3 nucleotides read TGCAGTGCTAGAGATCCTCCCAGGGATGAGCAGTTCTTC.

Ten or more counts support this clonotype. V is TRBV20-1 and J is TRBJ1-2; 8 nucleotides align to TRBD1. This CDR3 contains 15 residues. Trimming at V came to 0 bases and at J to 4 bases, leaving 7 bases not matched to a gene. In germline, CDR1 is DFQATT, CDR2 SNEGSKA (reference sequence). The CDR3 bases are TGCAGTGCTAGAGATTTCCCAGGGGGCATCTATGGCTACACCTTC. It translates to CSARDFPGGIYGYTF.